This T cell receptor (beta chain) was captured in a study of blood T cell repertoires in COVID-19. Overall study: Some COVID-19 samples were acute and others convalescent; all came from the United States, Italy and Spain.

In assigning cohorts, the study relied on participant-reported clinical history. The CDR3 covers 16 residues. Per the germline V gene, CDR1 is SGHRS and CDR2 is YFSETQ. V lost 3 bases and J lost 1; bases outside the gene matches: 5. As processed by the authors: Reference gene primer amplification gave nucleated cell count estimates. Generated by immunoSEQ multiplex PCR, the TCRdb table keeps only in-frame clones and is missing some. D and trimming were read from the DNA, whereas the V and J calls and clone size are those reported in that table. The table lists 490,000 or so clones, around 87% of them singletons.

Sequenced sample: PBMCs or T cells enriched from blood (not recorded which). This TCR came from a woman aged 40 to 50 who had recovered from COVID-19. This chain links TRBV5-1 with TRBJ1-3; 9 bases agree with TRBD1. The CDR3: CASSSRDRASGNTIYF. The CDR3 coding sequence is TGCGCCAGCAGCTCCCGGGACAGGGCGTCTGGAAACACCATATATTTT.